The next 24 T cell receptor beta chains were all read from a single sample in a study of identical twins. TCRdb reprocessed the 5' RACE reads with MiXCR, giving one entry per CDR3 protein. The table includes 460,000 or so distinct CDR3 sequences, approximately 15% detected once. A further study also used this sample, focusing on yellow fever vaccine responses in identical twins.

The sequencing input was CD4+ T cells sorted from blood. These receptors all stem from a woman between 18 and 29 years old in good health.

The gene calls are TRBV6-1 and TRBJ2-6; a possible D gene is TRBD2 (7 bases). The germline V and J ends were trimmed by 2 bases and 4 bases, with 12 bases remaining between them. CDR1 MNHNS and CDR2 SASEGT come from the germline V gene. CDR3 length: 16 amino acids. The CDR3 here is CASSERGASGANVLTF. The CDR3 DNA sequence: TGTGCCAGCAGTGAACGGGGGGCGAGCGGGGCCAACGTCCTGACTTTC.

The table lists this clonotype with a few counts. The V and J genes are TRBV6-1 and TRBJ2-7; a possible D gene is TRBD1 (6 bases). V was shortened by 6 bases and J by 3 bases, with 18 bases between the two germline ends. The germline V gene encodes CDR1 MNHNS and CDR2 SASEGT. The CDR3 sequence is 15 residues long. The CDR3 DNA reads TGTGCCAGCAGAGTACAGGGTCCCCTCTACTACGAGCAGTACTTC. Translating gives CASRVQGPLYYEQYF.

In DNA form, the CDR3 reads TGTGCCAGCAGTCACCGGGTACGGGTGGCAGATACGCAGTATTTT. Residues: CASSHRVRVADTQYF. The chain uses TRBV12-3 or TRBV12-4 and TRBJ2-3; D unresolved. The CDR3 covers 15 residues. The V gene lost 5 bases and the J gene lost 4 bases, with 16 bases spanning the gap.

The V and J genes are TRBV20-1 and TRBJ2-1; D not certain. V lost 3 bases and J 1 base, leaving 7 bases between the germline ends. The germline gives CDR1 DFQATT, CDR2 SNEGSKA (reference sequence). CDR3 size: 13 residues. In DNA, the CDR3 is TGCAGTGCTAGGTGGATGTCCTACAATGAGCAGTTCTTC. Protein product: CSARWMSYNEQFF.

This clonotype was counted a few times. The chain uses TRBV3-1 and TRBJ2-2; D uncertain. V dropped 1 base and J dropped 0 bases, with 12 bases sitting between them. This CDR3 is 17 amino acids long. Germline values: CDR1 LGHDT, CDR2 YNNKEL (reference sequence). The CDR3 protein is CASSQVASGANTGELFF. The DNA for the CDR3 is TGTGCCAGCAGCCAAGTGGCGTCCGGTGCGAACACCGGGGAGCTGTTTTTT.

The rearrangement joins TRBV28 to TRBJ2-1; D is undetermined. V was pared by 2 bases and J by 4 bases, with 12 bases between. CDR3 length: 15 amino acids. Germline V gene data show CDR1 as MDHEN and CDR2 as SYDVKM. CDR3 DNA sequence: TGTGCCAGCAGTTTACGGAGTGCCGGGTACAATGAGCAGTTCTTC. The encoded protein is CASSLRSAGYNEQFF.

Only a few counts were recorded for this clonotype. This chain joins TRBV7-2 and TRBJ2-2; the D is unclear. V lost 5 bases and J lost 5, with 15 bases in between. This CDR3 contains 15 residues. The germline V gene has CDR1 SGHTA and CDR2 FQGNSA. The CDR3 region is CASSPRGRQTGELFF. DNA for the CDR3: TGTGCCAGCAGCCCTCGCGGCCGCCAGACCGGGGAGCTGTTTTTT.

This clonotype was seen more than once but under ten times. The chain is built from TRBV15 and TRBJ1-5; no clear D gene. Trimming pared 1 base from V and 3 bases from J, leaving 7 bases between. The CDR3 extends over 14 amino acids. In germline, CDR1 is LNHNV, CDR2 YYDKDF (reference sequence). The CDR3 coding sequence is TGTGCCACCAGCAGAGGGGATAACAATCAGCCCCAGCATTTT. Its protein is CATSRGDNNQPQHF.

The chain combines TRBV18 with TRBJ1-4; 7 positions agree with TRBD1. J was trimmed by 11 bases and V by 0 bases; bases with no gene match: 6. The CDR3 runs to 14 residues. The germline V gene has CDR1 KGHSH and CDR2 LQKENI. Here the CDR3 reads CASSPPGQIGKLFF. The CDR3 region has the DNA TGTGCCAGCTCACCACCGGGACAGATCGGGAAACTGTTTTTT.

This chain links TRBV4-1 with TRBJ2-1; 7 nucleotides match TRBD2. The CDR3 extends over 17 amino acids. Trimming removed 4 bases from V and 5 bases from J; junction bases left unmatched: 14. From germline, CDR1 is MGHRA and CDR2 YSYEKL. The CDR3 nucleotides are TGCGCCAGCAGCCGAGTTCTACTGAGCGGGACGAACAATGAGCAGTTCTTC. Its protein product is CASSRVLLSGTNNEQFF.

This clonotype was counted only a few times. The CDR3: CSARPRTYEQYF. DNA for the CDR3: TGCAGTGCTAGACCCAGAACCTACGAGCAGTACTTC. This chain links TRBV20-1 with TRBJ2-7; the D is unclear. CDR1 is DFQATT and CDR2 is SNEGSKA in the germline V gene (reference sequence). This CDR3 is 12 amino acids long. V lost 2 bases, J lost 2 bases, and 7 bases lay in between.

At least ten counts were recorded for this clonotype. This chain's CDR3 is CASSDPRQGTPYEQYF. CDR3 nucleotide sequence: TGCGCCAGCAGTGACCCTCGACAGGGTACCCCCTACGAGCAGTACTTC. The chain couples TRBV10-2 to TRBJ2-7, with 7 bases aligning to TRBD1. The CDR3 runs to 16 residues. With 3 bases clipped from V and 2 bases from J, the junction kept 10 bases outside the gene matches. The germline V gene encodes CDR1 WSHSY and CDR2 SAAADI.

There are many counts of this clonotype. The genes are TRBV29-1 and TRBJ1-5, with D possibly TRBD1 on 6 matching bases. CDR1 is SQVTM, CDR2 ANQGSEA, per germline. V was clipped by 1 base and J by 4 bases, with 11 bases between them. The CDR3 loop spans 14 amino acids. The CDR3 region has the DNA TGCAGCGTTGAAGTGACAGGTTCTAATCAGCCCCAGCATTTT. Protein: CSVEVTGSNQPQHF.

The chain links TRBV19 to TRBJ2-5, with D unclear. V shed 5 bases and J shed 5 bases, with 15 bases lying between them. The CDR3 has 14 amino acids. CDR1 is LNHDA, CDR2 SQIVND, per germline (reference sequence). Written as DNA, the CDR3 is TGTGCCAGTAGTCCGAAGGAGTTCGGGGAGACCCAGTACTTC. Translated: CASSPKEFGETQYF. Variable domain in full (rest from reference TRBV19 and TRBJ2-5): DGGITQSPKYLFRKEGQNVTLSCEQNLNHDAMYWYRQDPGQGLRLIYYSQIVNDFQKGDIAEGYSVSREKKESFPLTVTSAQKNPTAFYLCASSPKEFGETQYFGPGTRLLVL.

The sample holds a few counts of this clonotype. The rearrangement links TRBV12-3 or TRBV12-4 to TRBJ2-3, with TRBD2 as a possible D gene (6 bases). This CDR3 is built from 13 residues. V was shortened by 6 bases and J by 14 bases, with 21 bases between the two germline ends. The CDR3 nucleotides read TGTGCCAGCAGCCCTACGGGGGAGACCTCTCCGTATTTT. Protein: CASSPTGETSPYF.

This rearrangement joins TRBV25-1 to TRBJ2-1; TRBD1 aligns across 8 bases. The CDR3 consists of 15 residues. CDR1 is MGHDK, CDR2 SYGVNS, per germline. V lost 7 bases, J lost 9 bases, and 14 bases stayed unmatched. CDR3 region: CASTPGAQGAGEQFF. In DNA, the CDR3 is TGTGCCAGCACCCCCGGGGCCCAGGGGGCGGGTGAGCAGTTCTTC.

Only a few counts were recorded for this clonotype. Written as DNA, the CDR3 is TGCGCCAGCAGCTTCCTCGACAAGAACACTGAAGCTTTCTTT. This sequence encodes CASSFLDKNTEAFF. The chain employs TRBV5-1 and TRBJ1-1; D is unclear. The CDR3 is 14 amino acids. CDR1 is SGHRS, CDR2 YFSETQ, per germline. Trimming pared 2 bases from V and 1 base from J, leaving 9 bases between.

The chain couples TRBV19 to TRBJ2-2; D ambiguous. V lost 1 base and J 4 bases, leaving 16 bases between the germline ends. The CDR3 sequence is 17 residues long. The germline gives CDR1 LNHDA, CDR2 SQIVND (reference sequence). CDR3 sequence: CASSIGGVGRSTGELFF. The CDR3 region has the DNA TGTGCCAGTAGTATAGGTGGCGTGGGAAGGAGCACCGGGGAGCTGTTTTTT.

The chain joins TRBV19 to TRBJ2-2, with TRBD2 matching over 15 bases. Unmatched junction bases numbered 7, after V lost 9 bases and J lost 8 bases. CDR3 length: 15 amino acids. In germline, CDR1 is LNHDA, CDR2 SQIVND (reference sequence). The CDR3 coding sequence is TGTGCCAGCCGGACTAGCGGGAGGGTAGGAGGGGAGCTGTTTTTT. As protein: CASRTSGRVGGELFF.

The rearrangement joins TRBV6-1 to TRBJ1-1; D perhaps matches TRBD1 (5 bases). V was cut by 6 bases and J by 0 bases, with 14 bases left in between. In germline, CDR1 is MNHNS, CDR2 SASEGT. The CDR3 is 15 residues long. The CDR3 sequence is CASRKPGRVNTEAFF. The CDR3 DNA sequence: TGTGCCAGCAGGAAACCGGGACGGGTGAACACTGAAGCTTTCTTT.

This clonotype was counted between two and nine times. The chain employs TRBV12-3 or TRBV12-4 and TRBJ2-3; 13 bases match TRBD2. The CDR3 is 17 residues long. The J segment lost 6 bases and the V segment lost 5 bases, leaving 11 bases of the junction unmatched. This CDR3 reads CASSVSGLAGPGDTQYF. CDR3 sequence (DNA): TGTGCCAGCAGTGTCTCGGGACTAGCGGGACCAGGGGATACGCAGTATTTT.

The V and J genes are TRBV9 and TRBJ2-7; D tentatively reads TRBD1 or TRBD2 (6 bases each). The CDR3 is 14 amino acids. Trimming removed 0 bases at V and 4 bases at J, with 11 bases between. Germline V gene lookup returns CDR1 SGDLS and CDR2 YYNGEE. In DNA, the CDR3 is TGTGCCAGCAGCGTAGGCGGGACAAATTACGAGCAGTACTTC. This codes for CASSVGGTNYEQYF.

There are a few counts of this clonotype. The rearrangement uses TRBV7-2 and TRBJ2-3; D unresolved. The ends were cut back, 1 base at V and 2 bases at J, with 7 bases in the middle. The germline V gene encodes CDR1 SGHTA and CDR2 FQGNSA. The CDR3 runs to 14 residues. CDR3 residues: CASSLDYNTDTQYF. The CDR3 DNA follows: TGTGCCAGCAGCTTAGATTACAACACAGATACGCAGTATTTT.

The chain links TRBV11-2 to TRBJ2-5; the D is unclear. Trimming took off 0 bases at V and 7 bases at J, with 9 bases between the two ends. The germline CDR1 and CDR2 sequences are SGHAT and FQNNGV. This CDR3 region has 13 residues. CDR3 residues: CASSLDGFRTQYF. Here the CDR3 DNA reads TGTGCCAGCAGCTTAGATGGTTTTCGGACCCAGTACTTC.